Following are 3 T cell receptor beta chains from one sample sequenced in a study of blood T cell repertoires in COVID-19. TCRdb's table, derived via immunoSEQ multiplex PCR, lists solely in-frame clones and lacks some. The table includes over 250,000 clones, approximately 90% detected once. The sample taken for sequencing was peripheral blood. The receptors originated from a woman in her thirties or forties who had recovered from COVID-19.

This rearrangement joins TRBV9 to TRBJ2-1; D gene unclear. Germline V gene sequence: CDR1 SGDLS, CDR2 YYNGEE. The V end was cut by 0 bases, the J end by 6 bases, with 10 bases between. The CDR3 spans 14 residues. The DNA for the CDR3 is TGTGCCAGCAGCGTAGGTCCAGTGGCCAATGAGCAGTTCTTC. Translation: CASSVGPVANEQFF.

The chain is built from TRBV2 and TRBJ2-4; D might be TRBD2 (6 bases). Germline CDR1 and CDR2: SNHLY and FYNNEI. V lost 6 bases, J lost 3 bases, and 15 bases lay in between. The CDR3 has 15 amino acids. The CDR3 DNA is TGTGCCAGCAGCCCCCGGGGGTTTGGCAAAAACATTCAGTACTTC. The encoded protein is CASSPRGFGKNIQYF.

The CDR3 is CAIRASPGEQYF. The CDR3 nucleotides read TGTGCCATCAGGGCCTCTCCTGGCGAGCAGTACTTC. The rearrangement uses TRBV10-3 and TRBJ2-7, with D unclear. Deletions cut 6 bases from V and 6 bases from J, with 12 bases between. Germline CDR1 ENHRY, CDR2 SYGVKD. The CDR3 spans 12 residues.